Listed below are T cell receptor beta chains from one sample, sequenced in a study of blood T cell repertoires in COVID-19. The repertoire was sequenced with immunoSEQ multiplex PCR; TCRdb's copy has only in-frame clones and lacks some. Found here are 150,000 to 200,000 clones, about 85% of them singletons; the top ten hold under 3.5%. Sample: peripheral blood. These receptor sequences come from a woman in her 30s with active or convalescent COVID-19. The CDR3 runs from the conserved cysteine through the conserved F or W. A D gene is named only where the DNA matches it firmly. The listing skips clone size in some rows; elsewhere it reads once, few, many or a size class.

once	TRBV28	TRBD1	TRBJ1-2	CASSSSGTGDYGYTF	TGTGCCAGCAGTTCATCCGGGACAGGGGATTATGGCTACACCTTC
NA	TRBV11-3	TRBD1	TRBJ1-6	CASSIGAGGSGSPLHF	TGTGCCAGCAGCATAGGGGCAGGGGGAAGTGGTTCACCCCTCCACTTT
NA	TRBV30	TRBD1	TRBJ1-2	CVGGGGNYGYTF	TGTGTGGGAGGAGGGGGCAACTATGGCTACACCTTC
NA	TRBV19	NA	TRBJ1-1	CASRKQGMTEAFF	TGTGCCAGTAGAAAACAGGGAATGACTGAAGCTTTCTTT
NA	TRBV7-6	NA	TRBJ1-2	CASSAQPGNYGYTF	TGTGCCAGCAGCGCGCAGCCGGGGAACTATGGCTACACCTTC
NA	TRBV5-1	TRBD2	TRBJ2-1	CASSPRSSGEYNEQFF	TGCGCCAGCAGCCCCAGGAGTAGCGGGGAATACAATGAGCAGTTCTTC
NA	TRBV7-9	TRBD2	TRBJ2-1	CASSSISSGRSSRDEQFF	TGTGCCAGCAGCTCGATTTCTAGCGGGAGGAGTTCTAGGGATGAGCAGTTCTTC
NA	TRBV14	NA	TRBJ2-3	CASSLLLAAASTDTQYF	TGTGCCAGCAGCCTATTACTAGCAGCCGCTAGCACAGATACGCAGTATTTT
NA	TRBV28	NA	TRBJ1-2	CASSLYRTPNDGYTF	TGTGCCAGCAGTTTATATCGGACACCCAACGATGGCTACACCTTC
NA	TRBV5-1	NA	TRBJ1-2	CASSSIPLTGWKAGEYGYTF	TGCGCCAGCAGCTCTATACCCCTTACGGGGTGGAAAGCCGGGGAGTATGGCTACACCTTC
NA	TRBV7-2	TRBD2	TRBJ2-7	CASSPGLAIYYEQYF	TGTGCCAGCAGCCCGGGACTAGCGATTTACTACGAGCAGTACTTC
once	TRBV6-5	TRBD1	TRBJ2-3	CASSTGQGNTDTQYF	TGTGCCAGCAGTACTGGACAGGGGAACACAGATACGCAGTATTTT
NA	TRBV27	NA	TRBJ1-1	CASSSLMSHEAFF	TGTGCCAGCAGTTCATTGATGAGCCACGAAGCTTTCTTT
NA	TRBV28	NA	TRBJ2-3	CASSPLWRGRSTDTQYF	TGTGCCAGCAGCCCCCTCTGGAGAGGGCGGAGCACAGATACGCAGTATTTT
NA	TRBV6-1	NA	TRBJ2-6	CASSELSGANVLTF	TGTGCCAGCAGTGAACTCTCTGGGGCCAACGTCCTGACTTTC
NA	TRBV27	NA	TRBJ1-5	CASSLSPSRSNQPQHF	TGTGCCAGCAGTTTATCGCCCTCTAGGAGCAATCAGCCCCAGCATTTT
NA	TRBV29-1	TRBD1	TRBJ1-1	CSVAGTGANTEAFF	TGCAGCGTGGCCGGGACAGGGGCGAACACTGAAGCTTTCTTT
NA	TRBV28	TRBD2	TRBJ2-1	CASSFSGTYNEQFF	TGTGCCAGCAGTTTTAGCGGGACCTACAATGAGCAGTTCTTC
NA	TRBV10-2	TRBD1	TRBJ1-5	CARRQGGNQPQHF	TGCGCCAGAAGACAGGGGGGGAATCAGCCCCAGCATTTT
NA	TRBV5-1	TRBD1	TRBJ1-6	CASHRQGDSPLHF	TGCGCCAGCCATCGACAGGGTGACTCACCCCTCCACTTT
NA	TRBV4-1	NA	TRBJ1-4	CASSHKPGGGNEKLFF	TGCGCCAGCAGCCATAAGCCGGGGGGCGGGAATGAAAAACTGTTTTTT
NA	TRBV15	NA	TRBJ2-7	CATSRSPGENSYEQYF	TGTGCCACCAGCAGGTCGCCAGGTGAAAACTCCTACGAGCAGTACTTC
NA	TRBV5-1	NA	TRBJ1-1	CASSLDGGTDTEAFF	TGCGCCAGCAGCTTGGATGGGGGGACGGACACTGAAGCTTTCTTT
NA	TRBV24-1	NA	TRBJ2-3	CATSDAGLYSDTQYF	TGTGCCACCAGTGACGCAGGGCTGTATTCAGATACGCAGTATTTT
NA	TRBV28	NA	TRBJ2-2	CASSSTSGTVTGELFF	TGTGCCAGCAGTTCGACATCGGGGACTGTCACCGGGGAGCTGTTTTTT
NA	TRBV2	NA	TRBJ1-1	CASRVTMNTEAFF	TGTGCCAGCAGGGTCACAATGAACACTGAAGCTTTCTTT
NA	TRBV14	TRBD1	TRBJ1-2	CASSQGYRGTALNYGYTF	TGTGCCAGCAGCCAAGGTTATAGGGGGACAGCACTTAACTATGGCTACACCTTC
few	TRBV12-3/TRBV12-4	NA	TRBJ1-1	CASSPRNTEAFF	TGTGCCAGCAGTCCGCGGAACACTGAAGCTTTCTTT
NA	TRBV11-3	NA	TRBJ1-1	CASSLVQGKVTEAFF	TGTGCCAGCAGCTTAGTTCAGGGGAAGGTGACTGAAGCTTTCTTT
NA	TRBV14	TRBD1	TRBJ1-1	CASSHVPGQGARTEAFF	TGTGCCAGCAGCCATGTCCCGGGACAGGGGGCAAGGACTGAAGCTTTCTTT
NA	TRBV28	TRBD2	TRBJ2-3	CASSLFRGRGTDTQYF	TGTGCCAGCAGTTTATTTCGCGGGAGGGGCACAGATACGCAGTATTTT
NA	TRBV19	TRBD1	TRBJ2-7	CASSTRTGAYEQYF	TGTGCCAGTAGTACCCGGACAGGCGCCTACGAGCAGTACTTC
NA	TRBV4-2	NA	TRBJ2-3	CASSQSGTTTSTDTQYF	TGTGCCAGCAGCCAGTCCGGGACAACCACTAGCACAGATACGCAGTATTTT
many	TRBV2	TRBD2	TRBJ2-5	CASSEQLAGQETQYF	TGTGCCAGCAGTGAACAACTAGCGGGGCAAGAGACCCAGTACTTC
NA	TRBV12-3/TRBV12-4	NA	TRBJ1-3	CASNIYSGNTIYF	TGTGCCAGCAATATATACTCTGGAAACACCATATATTTT
NA	TRBV30	NA	TRBJ1-2	CAWMWGSGEGGYTF	TGTGCCTGGATGTGGGGCTCTGGGGAAGGTGGCTACACCTTC
NA	TRBV2	NA	TRBJ1-5	CASSVGGVSNQPQHF	TGTGCCAGCAGTGTGGGAGGGGTGAGCAATCAGCCCCAGCATTTT
NA	TRBV30	NA	TRBJ1-5	CAWSVGQKNQPQHF	TGTGCCTGGAGTGTAGGACAGAAAAACCAGCCCCAGCATTTT
few	TRBV3-1/TRBV3-2	TRBD1	TRBJ1-6	CASSSPGTVTLHF	TGTGCCAGCAGCTCCCCCGGGACAGTTACCCTCCACTTT
NA	TRBV3-1/TRBV3-2	NA	TRBJ2-2	CASSQAGTGELFF	TGTGCCAGCAGCCAAGCAGGCACCGGGGAGCTGTTTTTT
NA	TRBV7-2	NA	TRBJ1-4	CASSQGVNEKLFF	TGTGCCAGCAGCCAAGGGGTGAATGAAAAACTGTTTTTT
NA	TRBV4-1	NA	TRBJ1-6	CASSQGGGNSPLHF	TGCGCCAGCAGCCAAGGGGGGGGAAACTCACCCCTCCACTTT
NA	TRBV6-5	TRBD1	TRBJ1-6	CASSYGQGYNSPLHF	TGTGCCAGCAGTTACGGACAGGGGTATAATTCACCCCTCCACTTT
NA	TRBV14	TRBD1	TRBJ1-1	CASSHNPDRGANTEAFF	TGTGCCAGCAGCCACAACCCGGACAGGGGTGCGAACACTGAAGCTTTCTTT
NA	TRBV19	TRBD1	TRBJ1-6	CASSLQGQGNNSPLHF	TGTGCCAGTAGTTTACAGGGGCAAGGTAATAATTCACCCCTCCACTTT
NA	TRBV18	NA	TRBJ1-5	CASSPSARGSLSNQPQHF	TGTGCCAGCTCACCATCAGCTAGGGGGTCCCTTAGCAATCAGCCCCAGCATTTT
NA	TRBV5-1	NA	TRBJ1-2	CASSFGDYGYTF	TGCGCCAGCAGCTTCGGGGACTATGGCTACACCTTC
few	TRBV21-1	NA	TRBJ1-2	CASSKRRGYTF	TGTGCCAGCAGTAAGCGTCGTGGCTACACCTTC